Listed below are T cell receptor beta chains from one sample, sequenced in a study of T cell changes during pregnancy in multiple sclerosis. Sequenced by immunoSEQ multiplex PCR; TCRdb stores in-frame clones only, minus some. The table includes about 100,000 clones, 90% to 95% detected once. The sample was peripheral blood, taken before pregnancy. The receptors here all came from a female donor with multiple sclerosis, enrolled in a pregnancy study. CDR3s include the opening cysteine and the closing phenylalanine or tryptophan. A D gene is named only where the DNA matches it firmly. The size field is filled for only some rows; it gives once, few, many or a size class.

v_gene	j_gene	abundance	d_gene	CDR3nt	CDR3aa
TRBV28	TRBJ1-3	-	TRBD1	TGTGCCAGCAGTTCCTCGGGACAGGGGGCTTTTGTAGCTGGAAACACCATATATTTT	CASSSSGQGAFVAGNTIYF
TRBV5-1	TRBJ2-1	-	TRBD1	TGCGCCAGCAGCTCGGGACAGGGATGGGATGAGCAGTTCTTC	CASSSGQGWDEQFF
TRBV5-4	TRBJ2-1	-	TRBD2	TGTGCCAGCAGCTTGGCCGGGACTAGCGGGAGCAATGAGCAGTTCTTC	CASSLAGTSGSNEQFF
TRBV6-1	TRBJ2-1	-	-	TGTGCCAGCTTTAGCCTCCAGAATGAGCAGTTCTTC	CASFSLQNEQFF
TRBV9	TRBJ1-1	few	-	TGTGCCAGCAGTCAAGATGACTTCGGGACTGAAGCTTTCTTT	CASSQDDFGTEAFF
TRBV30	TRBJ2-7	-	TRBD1	TGTGCCTGGAGTGTTGGGGACAGCTACGAGCAGTACTTC	CAWSVGDSYEQYF
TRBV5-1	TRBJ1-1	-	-	TGCGCCAGCAGCACAGGGAACACTGAAGCTTTCTTT	CASSTGNTEAFF
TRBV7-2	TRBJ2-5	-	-	TGTGCCAGCAGCTTAGGGGCCGGACAAGAGACCCAGTACTTC	CASSLGAGQETQYF
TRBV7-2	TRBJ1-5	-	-	TGTGCCAGCAGCTTAGGGGCAGGGGCCAATCAGCCCCAGCATTTT	CASSLGAGANQPQHF
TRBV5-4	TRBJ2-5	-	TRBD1	TGTGCCAGCAGCCCCGGGTCCAGGGGGCGCGTAGAGACCCAGTACTTC	CASSPGSRGRVETQYF
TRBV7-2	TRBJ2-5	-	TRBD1	TGTGCCAGCAGCTTAACTTCGACAGGGGAGACCCAGTACTTC	CASSLTSTGETQYF